The 16 T cell receptor beta chains below were found in one sample sequenced in a study of shared clonotypes between healthy human individuals. Measured with immunoSEQ multiplex PCR; TCRdb has only the in-frame clones, and not every one. The top ten hold 0.55% to 0.7% of the sample, which has 950,000 to 1,100,000 clones, 75% to 85% seen once. Sequenced input: memory CD4+ T cells from PBMCs. Specified subset: CD45RA-negative fraction. The receptors come from a man aged 18 to 35 in good health. Some clones in this sample may be carry-over from other donors' samples.

The J gene is TRBJ2-7, the V gene TRBV28; TRBD2 agrees at 7 bases. CDR1 and CDR2 from the germline V gene are MDHEN and SYDVKM. V lost 2 bases to trimming and J lost 0 bases; unmatched junction nucleotides: 13. The CDR3 is made up of 18 amino acids. This CDR3 reads CASSLHLRREILSYEQYF. Written as DNA, the CDR3 is TGTGCCAGCAGTTTACACCTTCGGCGGGAGATCCTCTCCTACGAGCAGTACTTC.

This chain links TRBV10-1 with TRBJ2-7; the D gene is possibly TRBD1 (6 bases). With 9 bases removed from V and 0 bases from J, the gap between germline ends came to 12 bases. The CDR3 covers 13 residues. Per the germline V gene, CDR1 is WNHNN and CDR2 is SYGVQD (reference sequence). DNA for the CDR3: TGCGCCAGTAAATTAGGGGGCTCCTACGAGCAGTACTTC. Residues: CASKLGGSYEQYF.

The chain recombines TRBV4-2 with TRBJ2-1; tentatively, D is TRBD2 (6 bases). Germline V gene lookup returns CDR1 LGHNA and CDR2 YNFKEQ. The CDR3 extends over 15 amino acids. Trimming left V 3 bases short and J 2 bases short, with 11 bases between. The CDR3 sequence is CASSHGSGPYNEQFF. In nucleotides, the CDR3 is TGTGCCAGCAGCCATGGTAGCGGACCCTACAATGAGCAGTTCTTC.

Note on this clone: Other DNA sequences in this sample translate to the same CDR3. V gene TRBV20-1 combines with J gene TRBJ1-2, with D possibly being TRBD1 (5 bases). V lost 5 bases and J lost 2, with 6 bases in between. Germline loops: CDR1 DFQATT, CDR2 SNEGSKA (reference sequence). This CDR3 is built from 11 residues. The CDR3 DNA reads as TGCAGTGCTTACAGGAACTATGGCTACACCTTC. Its protein is CSAYRNYGYTF.

This chain connects TRBV18 to TRBJ2-7; 8 bases match TRBD1. In germline, CDR1 is KGHSH, CDR2 LQKENI. The CDR3 is 16 amino acids. The trim removed 3 bases at V and 7 bases at J, leaving 14 bases unmatched. CDR3 sequence: CASSPIMAGGEKEQYF. The DNA for the CDR3 is TGTGCCAGCTCACCTATTATGGCAGGGGGCGAAAAGGAGCAGTACTTC.

A word on this clone: A read error is the likely source, as a far larger clone sits one nucleotide away. At the DNA level, this CDR3 is encoded by other sequences in the same sample as well. This chain connects TRBV30 to TRBJ2-3, with unresolved D. V dropped 3 bases and J dropped 1 base, with 8 bases sitting between them. The CDR3 sequence is 13 residues long. Germline assignment: CDR1 GTSNPN and CDR2 SVGIG (reference sequence). The CDR3 DNA reads TGTGCCTGGAGCGTTAGGGGCACAGATACGCAGTATTTT. This encodes CAWSVRGTDTQYF.

Only a few counts were recorded for this clone. The chain has TRBV19 and TRBJ2-7, with D possibly being TRBD2 (5 bases). V lost 3 bases to trimming and J lost 5 bases, with 11 bases between them. Germline lookup yields CDR1 LNHDA and CDR2 SQIVND (reference sequence). The CDR3 is made up of 13 amino acids. This chain's CDR3 is CASSIEGRNEQYF. The CDR3 DNA sequence: TGTGCCAGTAGTATTGAGGGCAGGAACGAGCAGTACTTC.

This rearrangement joins TRBV4-1 to TRBJ2-3, with D perhaps matching TRBD2 (6 bases). The CDR3 consists of 15 residues. V was clipped by 4 bases and J by 3 bases, with 14 bases between them. The V gene's germline CDR1 is MGHRA and CDR2 YSYEKL. This CDR3 is CASSLDPGSTDTQYF. The DNA of the CDR3 is TGCGCCAGCAGCCTCGACCCCGGGAGTACAGATACGCAGTATTTT.

This clone was recorded only once. The genes are TRBV5-5 and TRBJ2-7; D uncertain. Germline CDR1 reads SGHKS; CDR2 reads YYEKEE (reference sequence). This CDR3 is built from 11 residues. The V end lost 3 bases, the J end lost 7 bases, and 8 bases lay between the germline ends. As DNA, the CDR3 is TGTGCCAGCAGCTACTTTAGAGAGCAGTACTTC. This translates into CASSYFREQYF. Complete variable domain (other parts from reference TRBV5-5 and TRBJ2-7): DAGVTQSPTHLIKTRGQQVTLRCSPISGHKSVSWYQQVLGQGPQFIFQYYEKEERGRGNFPDRFSARQFPNYSSELNVNALLLGDSALYLCASSYFREQYFGPGTRLTVT.

This chain uses TRBV5-5 with TRBJ2-7; 7 bases align to TRBD1. The CDR3 extends over 15 amino acids. Trimming cost V 4 bases and J 0 bases; bases outside gene matches: 7. The germline gives CDR1 SGHKS, CDR2 YYEKEE (reference sequence). Written as DNA, the CDR3 is TGTGCCAGCAGCCCGGCTGGACAGGACTCCTACGAGCAGTACTTC. Its protein is CASSPAGQDSYEQYF.

The gene calls are TRBV28 and TRBJ1-1; 9 nucleotides agree with TRBD1. With V trimmed by 5 bases and J by 3 bases, 7 bases remained unmatched. Per the germline V gene, CDR1 is MDHEN and CDR2 is SYDVKM. CDR3 length equals 15 residues. This chain's CDR3 is CASSPRTGADTEAFF. The CDR3 coding sequence is TGTGCCAGCAGTCCAAGGACAGGGGCGGACACTGAAGCTTTCTTT.

The rearrangement uses TRBV5-6 and TRBJ1-3; D perhaps matches TRBD1 (5 bases). CDR3 length: 14 amino acids. Deletions cut 1 base from V and 9 bases from J, with 14 bases between. Germline values: CDR1 SGHDT, CDR2 YYEEEE. DNA of the CDR3: TGTGCCAGCAGCTTGCTAGACAGACCGACCACCATATATTTT. As protein: CASSLLDRPTTIYF.

This clone was detected once. The chain uses TRBV7-9 and TRBJ1-1, with D unclear. Germline V CDR1 and CDR2: SEHNR, FQNEAQ (reference sequence). The germline V and J ends were trimmed by 1 base and 5 bases, with 11 bases remaining between them. The CDR3 runs to 14 residues. The CDR3 sequence is CASSLGRGETEAFF. The CDR3 nucleotides read TGTGCCAGCAGCTTAGGTCGGGGAGAGACTGAAGCTTTCTTT.

In its sample, this clone was seen once. This chain connects TRBV11-2 to TRBJ2-3; 10 bases map to TRBD2. V lost 5 bases, J lost 4 bases, and 12 bases stayed unmatched. The CDR3 is 17 amino acids. Germline V gives CDR1 SGHAT, CDR2 FQNNGV. DNA for the CDR3: TGTGCCAGCAGCCGCTCGATCGACCTAGCGGGAGCAGATACGCAGTATTTT. It yields the protein CASSRSIDLAGADTQYF.

V gene TRBV6-6 combines with J gene TRBJ2-7, with a weak D call TRBD1 (6 bases). Germline CDR1 reads MNHNY; CDR2 reads SVGAGI (reference sequence). Deletions cut 6 bases from V and 3 bases from J, with 12 bases between. The CDR3 totals 13 residues. The CDR3 reads CASRSGQSYEQYF. In nucleotides, the CDR3 is TGTGCCAGCAGATCGGGACAAAGCTACGAGCAGTACTTC.

The chain combines TRBV5-1 with TRBJ2-7, with D tentatively TRBD1 or TRBD2 (5 bases each). Trimming took off 0 bases at V and 10 bases at J, with 17 bases between the two ends. The germline V gene has CDR1 SGHRS and CDR2 YFSETQ. The CDR3 is 14 residues long. CDR3 in amino acids: CASSLGLEGTAQYF. The CDR3 DNA sequence: TGCGCCAGCAGCTTGGGTCTAGAAGGGACGGCCCAGTACTTC.